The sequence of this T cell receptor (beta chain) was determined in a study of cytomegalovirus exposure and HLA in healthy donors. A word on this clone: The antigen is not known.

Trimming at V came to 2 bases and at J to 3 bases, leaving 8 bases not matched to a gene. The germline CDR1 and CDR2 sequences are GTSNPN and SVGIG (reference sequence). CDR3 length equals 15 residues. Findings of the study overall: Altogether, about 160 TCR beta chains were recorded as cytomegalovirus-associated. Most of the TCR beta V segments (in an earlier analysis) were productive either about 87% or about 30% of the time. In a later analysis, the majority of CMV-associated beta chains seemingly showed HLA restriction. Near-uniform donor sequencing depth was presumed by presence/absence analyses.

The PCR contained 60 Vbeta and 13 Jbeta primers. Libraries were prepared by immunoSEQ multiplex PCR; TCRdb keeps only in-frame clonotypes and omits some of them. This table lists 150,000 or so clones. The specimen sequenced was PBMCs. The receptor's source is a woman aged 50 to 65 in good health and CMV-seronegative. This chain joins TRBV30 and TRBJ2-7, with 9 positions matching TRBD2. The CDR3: CAWSSGTSSFYEQYF. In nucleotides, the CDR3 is TGTGCCTGGAGTTCTGGGACTAGCAGTTTCTACGAGCAGTACTTC.